Listed below are T cell receptor beta chains from one sample, sequenced in a study of radiotherapy plus CTLA-4 blockade in lung cancer. Profiling relied on immunoSEQ multiplex PCR, and the TCRdb table lists in-frame clones only, not all of them. Of tens of thousands of clones in the sample, roughly 72% were seen once. Sequenced material: peripheral blood, taken from a patient treated with radiotherapy plus ipilimumab. These receptors were taken from a human donor with non-small cell lung cancer who had stable disease on radiotherapy plus ipilimumab. Both conserved end residues are part of each CDR3. The order of the fields is clone size, J gene, D gene, V gene, CDR3 DNA, CDR3 protein. A D gene is named only where the DNA matches it firmly. Size is omitted from some rows. Given values are once, few, many or a class for expanded clones.

size: .; J: TRBJ1-2; D: .; V: TRBV2; DNA: TGTGCCTTAAGGGGCGACGGCTACACCTTC; CDR3: CALRGDGYTF
size: .; J: TRBJ1-2; D: TRBD1; V: TRBV18; DNA: TGTGCCAGCTCACCAGAACAGGGGGCCTACTATGGCTACACCTTC; CDR3: CASSPEQGAYYGYTF
size: once; J: TRBJ2-1; D: TRBD2; V: TRBV6-1; DNA: TGTGCCAGCAGGCCGAGCGGGGGTAGCAATGAGCAGTTCTTC; CDR3: CASRPSGGSNEQFF
size: .; J: TRBJ2-1; D: TRBD2; V: TRBV18; DNA: TGTGCCAGCTCACTCAGCGGGGGGGGCGATGAGCAGTTCTTC; CDR3: CASSLSGGGDEQFF
size: few; J: TRBJ1-2; D: .; V: TRBV30; DNA: TGTGCCTGGAGTGTTTCCCTGCTCGGGAACTATGGCTACACCTTC; CDR3: CAWSVSLLGNYGYTF
size: .; J: TRBJ1-1; D: .; V: TRBV7-2; DNA: TGTGCCAGCAGCCCGCGAATCAGACAGGACCTCCGAGCTTTCTTT; CDR3: CASSPRIRQDLRAFF
size: .; J: TRBJ1-2; D: .; V: TRBV6-1; DNA: TGTGCCAGCGCCCCTGGTTGGGGGCAAGGGTATGGCTACACCTTC; CDR3: CASAPGWGQGYGYTF
size: .; J: TRBJ2-7; D: .; V: TRBV5-5; DNA: TGTGCCAGCAGCTTGTCAGTTTACGGGAACTACGAGCAGTACTTC; CDR3: CASSLSVYGNYEQYF
size: .; J: TRBJ2-7; D: .; V: TRBV28; DNA: TGTGCCACCCAGGGCAGTTCCTCCTACGAGCAGTACTTC; CDR3: CATQGSSSYEQYF
size: .; J: TRBJ1-2; D: .; V: TRBV19; DNA: TGTGCCAGTATGCGGGGACCCTATGGCTACACCTTC; CDR3: CASMRGPYGYTF
size: .; J: TRBJ2-5; D: .; V: TRBV12-5; DNA: TGTGCTAGTGGTTTGGTGAGGGAGACCCAGTACTTC; CDR3: CASGLVRETQYF
size: .; J: TRBJ2-6; D: .; V: TRBV5-1; DNA: TGCGCCAGCAATACAGGGCATGGGGCCAACGTCCTGACTTTC; CDR3: CASNTGHGANVLTF
size: .; J: TRBJ2-2; D: .; V: TRBV2; DNA: TGTGCCAGCAGTGTGGGCAGGAACACCGGGGAGCTGTTTTTT; CDR3: CASSVGRNTGELFF